The 19 T cell receptor beta chains below all came from one sample that was sequenced in a study of T cell responses to AZD1222 COVID-19 vaccine. Sequenced by immunoSEQ multiplex PCR; TCRdb stores in-frame clones only, minus some. This table has roughly 66,000 clones, around 82% appearing once. Sequencing was performed on peripheral blood, taken on day 0 of AZD1222 vaccination. These receptors all stem from an adult in good health.

V is TRBV6-6 and J is TRBJ2-2; TRBD1 matches 7 bases. CDR1 MNHNY and CDR2 SVGAGI come from the germline V gene (reference sequence). The ends lost 7 bases at V and 4 bases at J; junction bases unmatched: 9. The CDR3 totals 15 residues. The CDR3: CASKAGGSGTGELFF. The CDR3 DNA sequence: TGTGCCAGCAAGGCAGGGGGTTCGGGCACCGGGGAGCTGTTTTTT.

This clone was seen a handful of times. CDR3 protein: CASSLVDSMNTEAFF. The CDR3 DNA sequence: TGTGCCAGCAGCTTAGTGGACAGCATGAACACTGAAGCTTTCTTT. The rearrangement joins TRBV7-6 to TRBJ1-1; D is possibly TRBD1 (6 bases). The germline CDR1 and CDR2 sequences are SGHVS and FNYEAQ. With 1 base removed from V and 0 bases from J, the gap between germline ends came to 9 bases. The CDR3 consists of 15 residues.

The V call is TRBV29-1, the J call TRBJ1-6, with 7 positions matching TRBD1. The CDR3 has 14 amino acids. Germline CDR1 is SQVTM and CDR2 is ANQGSEA. Trimming took 4 bases from V and 10 from J; bases not matched to a gene: 10. The CDR3 DNA reads as TGCAGCGTTGTTGAGGGGGCAGTAGGATCACCCCTCCACTTT. It codes for CSVVEGAVGSPLHF.

The chain recombines TRBV5-5 with TRBJ2-2, with D possibly being TRBD2 (5 bases). The CDR3 loop spans 16 amino acids. Germline loops: CDR1 SGHKS, CDR2 YYEKEE (reference sequence). Trimming took off 2 bases at V and 7 bases at J, with 18 bases between the two ends. The CDR3 DNA sequence: TGTGCCAGCAGCTTATCGGGCGGGCACGAAGGCGGGGAGCTGTTTTTT. This encodes CASSLSGGHEGGELFF.

CDR3 sequence (DNA): TGTGCCAGCAGTGACACTGTTCAGGGACCGCTCTATGGCTACACCTTC. This encodes CASSDTVQGPLYGYTF. The chain combines TRBV6-4 with TRBJ1-2, with D maybe TRBD1 (5 bases). Trimming shortened V by 2 bases and J by 4 bases, and 17 bases separated the two germline ends. The CDR3 runs 16 residues. The germline V gene has CDR1 MRHNA and CDR2 SNTAGT.

V usage is TRBV4-1 and J usage is TRBJ2-3; 15 bases are a match to TRBD2. This CDR3 has 21 residues. Unmatched junction bases numbered 15, after V lost 5 bases and J lost 0 bases. The germline CDR1 and CDR2 sequences are MGHRA and YSYEKL. CDR3: CASSSRRTSGGAGLSTDTQYF. The CDR3 nucleotides are TGCGCCAGCAGCTCCCGACGGACTAGCGGGGGGGCCGGGCTTAGCACAGATACGCAGTATTTT.

The V call is TRBV6-5, the J call TRBJ1-1; D uncertain. Trimming took off 9 bases at V and 5 bases at J, with 13 bases between the two ends. Germline V gives CDR1 MNHEY, CDR2 SVGAGI. The CDR3 has 12 residues. The CDR3 coding sequence is TGTGCCAGTTTAGTAGGAGGTACTGAAGCTTTCTTT. This encodes CASLVGGTEAFF.

V gene TRBV29-1 combines with J gene TRBJ2-7; 9 bases line up with TRBD2. CDR3 size: 13 residues. J gave up 0 bases and V 6 bases, and 3 bases lay outside the gene matches. Germline assignment: CDR1 SQVTM and CDR2 ANQGSEA. CDR3 bases: TGCAGCGTCAAGCGGGGGGCCTCCTACGAGCAGTACTTC. It is translated as CSVKRGASYEQYF.

The CDR3 sequence is CASSLSRSGEKNTF. Here the CDR3 DNA reads TGTGCCAGCAGTTTATCTCGGTCGGGGGAGAAAAACACCTTC. The V and J genes are TRBV27 and TRBJ1-2, with D perhaps TRBD1 (5 bases). The CDR3 loop spans 14 amino acids. Trimming shortened V by 0 bases and J by 12 bases, and 17 bases separated the two germline ends. Germline V lookup: CDR1 MNHEY, CDR2 SMNVEV (reference sequence).

The rearrangement links TRBV19 to TRBJ1-2; D is ambiguous. Trimming took off 0 bases at V and 6 bases at J, with 11 bases between the two ends. CDR3 length: 14 residues. The germline gives CDR1 LNHDA, CDR2 SQIVND (reference sequence). The CDR3 DNA sequence: TGTGCCAGTAGTATAGAGGCGCGAAGGAATGGCTACACCTTC. It specifies CASSIEARRNGYTF.

V usage is TRBV9 and J usage is TRBJ1-1, with TRBD1 matching 8 bases. The length of the CDR3 is 12 residues. The V gene's germline CDR1 is SGDLS and CDR2 YYNGEE. The DNA of the CDR3 is TGTGTTTCAGGGGGCCCGAACACTGAAGCTTTCTTT. It codes for CVSGGPNTEAFF.

The V gene is TRBV19, the J gene TRBJ1-5; D gene unclear. The CDR3 extends over 12 amino acids. V was shortened by 5 bases and J by 2 bases, with 4 bases between the two germline ends. The germline gives CDR1 LNHDA, CDR2 SQIVND (reference sequence). For the CDR3, the DNA is TGTGCCAGTAGTCTCGGCAATCAGCCCCAGCATTTT. Residues: CASSLGNQPQHF.

This clone was observed a handful of times. The J gene is TRBJ1-5, the V gene TRBV3-1 (or the pseudogene TRBV3-2); 12 bases are shared with TRBD1. CDR3 length: 17 residues. Unmatched junction bases numbered 7, after V lost 0 bases and J lost 7 bases. Germline V gene lookup returns CDR1 LGHDT and CDR2 YNNKEL (reference sequence). In DNA, the CDR3 is TGTGCCAGCAGCCAAGATGGGACAGGGGGCTTGGGACAGCCCCAGCATTTT. This translates into CASSQDGTGGLGQPQHF.

Here the CDR3 reads CASSFAGGGSNTGELFF. The CDR3 DNA reads TGTGCCAGCAGCTTTGCAGGGGGTGGTTCGAACACCGGGGAGCTGTTTTTT. The V gene is TRBV7-9, the J gene TRBJ2-2; 7 bases agree with TRBD1. The trim removed 3 bases at V and 0 bases at J, leaving 7 bases unmatched. CDR1 is SEHNR, CDR2 FQNEAQ, per germline (reference sequence). The CDR3 is made up of 17 amino acids.

The chain combines TRBV27 with TRBJ1-5; TRBD1 might be the D (5 bases). The germline V gene encodes CDR1 MNHEY and CDR2 SMNVEV (reference sequence). Trimming removed 3 bases from V and 8 bases from J, with 11 bases in between. The CDR3 is made up of 13 amino acids. The CDR3 spells CASSFGMGEPQHF. The CDR3 coding sequence is TGTGCCAGCAGTTTTGGGATGGGGGAGCCCCAGCATTTT.

This clone was seen only once. The chain combines TRBV18 with TRBJ2-1; 10 nucleotides align to TRBD2. Germline V CDR1 and CDR2: KGHSH, LQKENI. The V segment lost 0 bases and the J segment 2 bases; nucleotides outside the gene matches: 10. This CDR3 comprises 19 residues. DNA of the CDR3: TGTGCCAGCTCACCACCAAGTTTCCCTAGCGGGGGAACCTACAATGAGCAGTTCTTC. This encodes CASSPPSFPSGGTYNEQFF. The whole variable domain, remainder taken from reference TRBV18 and TRBJ2-1, is NAGVMQNPRHLVRRRGQEARLRCSPMKGHSHVYWYRQLPEEGLKFMVYLQKENIIDESGMPKERFSAEFPKEGPSILRIQQVVRGDSAAYFCASSPPSFPSGGTYNEQFFGPGTRLTVL.

The V call is TRBV28, the J call TRBJ2-7; TRBD2 aligns across 7 bases. The CDR3 loop spans 16 amino acids. In germline, CDR1 is MDHEN, CDR2 SYDVKM. J was trimmed by 0 bases and V by 3 bases; bases with no gene match: 8. CDR3 sequence reads: CASSFQLATSSYEQYF. For the CDR3, the DNA is TGTGCCAGCAGTTTCCAACTAGCGACGAGCTCCTACGAGCAGTACTTC.

The rearrangement joins TRBV7-9 to TRBJ1-1; 9 nucleotides match TRBD1. This CDR3 region has 16 residues. CDR1 is SEHNR, CDR2 FQNEAQ, per germline (reference sequence). The V and J ends lost 2 bases and 5 bases, in that order; junction bases with no gene match: 9. The CDR3 region is CASSLLEGQGGTEAFF. In DNA form, the CDR3 reads TGTGCCAGCAGCTTACTCGAGGGACAGGGAGGGACTGAAGCTTTCTTT.

Here the CDR3 reads CASSLRASNQPQHF. CDR3 DNA: TGTGCCAGCAGTTTGAGGGCAAGCAATCAGCCCCAGCATTTT. V and J are TRBV28 and TRBJ1-5; D remains unclear. The V end lost 3 bases, the J end lost 1 base, and 7 bases lay between the germline ends. Per germline, CDR1 MDHEN and CDR2 SYDVKM. The CDR3 consists of 14 residues.